This TCR beta chain originates from a study of shared clonotypes between healthy human individuals. Trimming removed 3 bases from V and 5 bases from J, with 13 bases in between. The length of the CDR3 is 14 residues. Looked up from germline, CDR1 is MGHRA and CDR2 is YSYEKL. Turning to this clone: What it recognizes is unknown.

Profiling relied on immunoSEQ multiplex PCR, and the TCRdb table lists in-frame clones only, not all of them. The sample yields about 870,000 clones, 80% to 95% seen once. The naive CD8 population came from CD45RO-negative cells selected for CCR7, without terminally differentiated effector memory CD45RA+ cells. Study-wide findings and caveats: The diversity represented, both genetic and in exposure history, was limited by few donors. Exclusively blood specimens were collected; tissue repertoires likely differ.

The V call is TRBV4-1, the J call TRBJ1-1; D unresolved. This TCR derives from a man aged 25 to 40 in good health. The material sequenced was naive CD8+ T cells sorted from blood. CDR3 sequence reads: CASSQLGSTTEAFF. The CDR3 nucleotides read TGCGCCAGCAGCCAGCTAGGGTCGACGACTGAAGCTTTCTTT.